This T cell receptor beta chain was captured in a study of T cell repertoires in cytomegalovirus infection. About the study: Matching HLA type, along with CMV infection, was indicated by public TCR beta signatures.

V was pared by 1 base and J by 2 bases, with 1 base of the junction left unmatched. Germline values: CDR1 SGHVS, CDR2 FNYEAQ. This CDR3 region has 14 residues. Via MiXCR, TCRdb re-called the reads, giving one row per CDR3 protein. The table includes some 480,000 distinct CDR3 sequences, 30% to 35% detected once. Study-level points and caveats: Public TCR beta family frequency separated CMV-and-HLA carriers, including in an independent cohort. In two of eight donors, the top clonotype was HLA-C-restricted CMV-specific.

As concerns this clonotype: Antigen specificity is unknown. Since a much larger clone is just one base distant, this may be a read error.

The source material was cultured PBMCs, sampled from culture after CMV antigen stimulation. This clonotype was sampled from a human donor in good health (CMV status not recorded). Some clones in this sample may be carry-over from other donors' samples. The V call is TRBV7-6, the J call TRBJ2-7; 8 bases agree with TRBD1. Here the CDR3 DNA reads TGTGCCAGCAGCTTAGTACAGGGGGCCTACGAGCAGTACTTC. Translating gives CASSLVQGAYEQYF.